These 29 T cell receptor beta chains share one sample of origin, sequenced in a study of shared clonotypes between healthy human individuals. The table came from immunoSEQ multiplex PCR; TCRdb's copy has only in-frame clones and leaves some out. The table records about 2.3 million clones, over 90% of them present only once. The material sequenced was naive CD4+ T cells from PBMCs. Stated subset: CD45RA+ positively selected. These receptors all stem from a man between 18 and 35 years old in good health. Some clones in this sample may be carry-over from other donors' samples.

The chain employs TRBV5-8 and TRBJ2-1; no firm D call. The CDR3 runs 14 residues. The V end lost 7 bases, the J end lost 0 bases, and 11 bases lay between the germline ends. CDR1 SGHTS and CDR2 YDEGEE come from the germline V gene. CDR3 DNA sequence: TGTGCCAGCTGGCCGGAAAGCTCCTACAATGAGCAGTTCTTC. Translating gives CASWPESSYNEQFF. The full variable domain, completed using reference TRBV5-8 and TRBJ2-1, is EAGVTQSPTHLIKTRGQQATLRCSPISGHTSVYWYQQALGLGLQFLLWYDEGEERNRGNFPPRFSGRQFPNYSSELNVNALELEDSALYLCASWPESSYNEQFFGPGTRLTVL.

The chain is built from TRBV6-6 and TRBJ2-2; D ambiguous. CDR1 MNHNY and CDR2 SVGAGI come from the germline V gene (reference sequence). The CDR3 loop spans 14 amino acids. V shed 4 bases and J shed 2 bases, with 8 bases lying between them. CDR3 sequence (DNA): TGTGCCAGCAGTTTACAGATTAACACCGGGGAGCTGTTTTTT. As protein: CASSLQINTGELFF.

The rearrangement links TRBV12-5 to TRBJ2-1, with D hard to call. The CDR3 extends over 12 amino acids. From germline, CDR1 is LGHNT and CDR2 FRNRAP. Trimming shortened V by 4 bases and J by 10 bases, and 11 bases separated the two germline ends. In nucleotides, the CDR3 is TGTGCTAGTGGTTCAACGGTGGGGGAGCAGTTCTTC. It yields the protein CASGSTVGEQFF.

The rearrangement uses TRBV11-3 and TRBJ2-5; 8 bases are shared with TRBD1. The CDR3 runs 15 residues. J gave up 1 base and V 3 bases, and 4 bases lay outside the gene matches. The germline V gene has CDR1 SGHNT and CDR2 YENEEA. The CDR3: CASSFRTGGQETQYF. Written as DNA, the CDR3 is TGTGCCAGCAGCTTCCGTACAGGGGGCCAAGAGACCCAGTACTTC.

The chain carries TRBV5-3 and TRBJ1-5, with a possible D match to TRBD1 (5 bases). TRBV5-3 is classed as an ORF, of uncertain function. V lost 4 bases and J lost 2, with 31 bases in between. The CDR3 totals 21 residues. CDR3 coding DNA: TGTGCCAGAAGCCCTTGGGGCATATTCCGGGCTGTTAGGTATGGCAATCAGCCCCAGCATTTT. It specifies CARSPWGIFRAVRYGNQPQHF.

The CDR3, as DNA: TGTGCCAGTACTCCGGGACAGAGCACAGATACGCAGTATTTT. Its translation: CASTPGQSTDTQYF. The V gene is TRBV28, the J gene TRBJ2-3; 7 nucleotides agree with TRBD1. The germline V gene has CDR1 MDHEN and CDR2 SYDVKM. The ends lost 9 bases at V and 0 bases at J; junction bases unmatched: 6. The CDR3 loop spans 14 amino acids.

V gene TRBV14 combines with J gene TRBJ1-1; D is undetermined. The V gene's germline CDR1 is SGHDN and CDR2 FVKESK. Trimming stripped 0 bases from V and 9 bases from J, with 17 bases between. CDR3 length equals 15 residues. The CDR3 DNA sequence: TGTGCCAGCAGCCAAGATTGGGCGGTTGAGGATCAAGCTTTCTTT. This codes for CASSQDWAVEDQAFF.

This chain connects TRBV27 to TRBJ1-2, with TRBD1 identical over 9 bases. CDR1 MNHEY and CDR2 SMNVEV come from the germline V gene (reference sequence). With 6 bases clipped from V and 4 bases from J, the junction kept 15 bases outside the gene matches. The CDR3 runs 17 residues. CDR3 bases: TGTGCCAGCAGCCCAGGACAGGGGCGCCGACTAGGCTATGGCTACACCTTC. Protein product: CASSPGQGRRLGYGYTF.

The chain has TRBV6-5 and TRBJ2-1; no reliable D call. Trimming took off 2 bases at V and 0 bases at J, with 5 bases between the two ends. The length of the CDR3 is 14 residues. CDR1 MNHEY and CDR2 SVGAGI come from the germline V gene. The chain's CDR3 is CASSYGRSYNEQFF. In nucleotides, the CDR3 is TGTGCCAGCAGTTACGGGCGCTCCTACAATGAGCAGTTCTTC.

CDR3 protein: CASSLRTGSGNTEAFF. The CDR3 DNA follows: TGTGCCAGCAGCCTTAGGACAGGCTCTGGGAACACTGAAGCTTTCTTT. The chain recombines TRBV7-2 with TRBJ1-1; 7 bases fit TRBD1. The germline gives CDR1 SGHTA, CDR2 FQGNSA. The CDR3 contains 16 residues. After removal of 5 bases from V and 1 base from J, the junction contained 10 bases not matched to a gene.

The chain uses TRBV28 and TRBJ2-3; TRBD2 might be the D (6 bases). The CDR3 is 15 amino acids. The germline gives CDR1 MDHEN, CDR2 SYDVKM. Trimming removed 6 bases at V and 1 base at J, with 14 bases between. The CDR3 nucleotides read TGTGCCAGCAGGCCGATAGCGGTTGGCACAGATACGCAGTATTTT. Protein: CASRPIAVGTDTQYF.

The chain combines TRBV5-1 with TRBJ2-5, with a weak D call TRBD1 (6 bases). This CDR3 is 14 amino acids long. The V gene lost 0 bases and the J gene lost 6 bases, with 12 bases spanning the gap. Germline values: CDR1 SGHRS, CDR2 YFSETQ. The CDR3 DNA sequence: TGCGCCAGCAGCTTGGAACAGGGTCTGAAGACCCAGTACTTC. Protein product: CASSLEQGLKTQYF.

The chain has TRBV5-6 and TRBJ1-1; D uncertain. The CDR3 totals 13 residues. Trimming stripped 1 base from V and 6 bases from J, with 10 bases between. Germline-derived CDR1 and CDR2 are SGHDT and YYEEEE. CDR3 loop: CASSLSSGAEAFF. The CDR3 DNA follows: TGTGCCAGCAGCTTGTCCTCGGGCGCTGAAGCTTTCTTT. Using reference TRBV5-6 and TRBJ1-1 for the parts outside the CDR3, the full variable domain is DAGVTQSPTHLIKTRGQQVTLRCSPKSGHDTVSWYQQALGQGPQFIFQYYEEEERQRGNFPDRFSGHQFPNYSSELNVNALLLGDSALYLCASSLSSGAEAFFGQGTRLTVV.

V and J are TRBV29-1 and TRBJ2-3; 8 bases are a match to TRBD1. CDR1 is SQVTM and CDR2 is ANQGSEA in the germline V gene. The CDR3 length is 13 residues. Trimming cost V 5 bases and J 5 bases; bases outside gene matches: 6. The CDR3 here is CSVLRGRQDTQYF. DNA of the CDR3: TGCAGCGTTCTCAGGGGGCGTCAAGATACGCAGTATTTT.

J is TRBJ2-3 and V is TRBV7-2; D perhaps matches TRBD2 (5 bases). The CDR3 sequence is 12 residues long. The germline CDR1 and CDR2 sequences are SGHTA and FQGNSA. V gave up 1 base and J gave up 13 bases, with 12 bases separating them. The DNA for the CDR3 is TGTGCCAGCAGCTTAGAAGGACTCCCGGAGTATTTT. Amino acid sequence: CASSLEGLPEYF.

Note on this clone: The same CDR3 arises from other DNA sequences in this sample as well. CDR3 sequence: CASRRSSYNEQFF. CDR3 coding DNA: TGTGCCAGCAGGCGTAGCTCCTACAATGAGCAGTTCTTC. The gene calls are TRBV27 and TRBJ2-1; no firm D call. CDR1 and CDR2 from the germline V gene are MNHEY and SMNVEV (reference sequence). The CDR3 covers 13 residues. The V end was cut by 6 bases, the J end by 0 bases, with 6 bases between.

A remark on this clone: This specimen includes other DNA sequences encoding the same CDR3. The genes are TRBV29-1 and TRBJ2-1, with D hard to call. Trimming pared 7 bases from V and 2 bases from J, leaving 3 bases between. CDR1 and CDR2 (germline): SQVTM, ANQGSEA. The CDR3 length is 10 residues. CDR3 in DNA: TGCAGCGCCGCCTACAATGAGCAGTTCTTC. Its translation is CSAAYNEQFF.

V gene TRBV5-6 combines with J gene TRBJ1-2, with 8 bases lining up with TRBD1. The CDR3 totals 14 residues. V shed 1 base and J 6 bases; nucleotides not matched to a gene: 5. Per the germline V gene, CDR1 is SGHDT and CDR2 is YYEEEE. The CDR3: CASSLWQGANGYTF. The CDR3 bases are TGTGCCAGCAGCTTGTGGCAGGGGGCGAATGGCTACACCTTC.

This clone showed up just once. This chain links TRBV10-3 with TRBJ2-7, with 7 nucleotides matching TRBD1. Germline V gives CDR1 ENHRY, CDR2 SYGVKD. The V segment lost 4 bases and the J segment 5 bases; nucleotides outside the gene matches: 11. This CDR3 spans 15 amino acids. The chain's CDR3 is CAISGWGQGENEQYF. In DNA, the CDR3 is TGTGCCATCAGTGGCTGGGGGCAGGGGGAGAACGAGCAGTACTTC.

The chain uses TRBV7-2 and TRBJ1-5; 10 bases are a match to TRBD1. The CDR3 is made up of 16 amino acids. V shed 5 bases, J shed 4 bases, and the junction held 8 bases outside the gene matches. From germline, CDR1 is SGHTA and CDR2 FQGNSA. CDR3 protein: CASSQLRDRGNQPQHF. In nucleotides, the CDR3 is TGTGCCAGCAGCCAGCTCCGGGACAGGGGAAATCAGCCCCAGCATTTT.

The V and J genes are TRBV28 and TRBJ2-1; TRBD2 matches 10 bases. V was pared by 4 bases and J by 12 bases, with 12 bases of the junction left unmatched. Germline values: CDR1 MDHEN, CDR2 SYDVKM. The CDR3 contains 15 residues. The CDR3 DNA reads as TGTGCCAGCAGTTCAATAGCGGGAGGTTCTTATGGGCAGTTCTTC. As protein: CASSSIAGGSYGQFF.

J is TRBJ2-7 and V is TRBV5-8; D is possibly TRBD1 (6 bases). Looked up from germline, CDR1 is SGHTS and CDR2 is YDEGEE. V was shortened by 0 bases and J by 0 bases, with 19 bases between the two germline ends. The CDR3 contains 18 residues. The CDR3 region has the DNA TGTGCCAGCAGCTTGGAGAGTTGGGGGACACCGAGCTCCTACGAGCAGTACTTC. It translates to CASSLESWGTPSSYEQYF.

V gene TRBV6-1 combines with J gene TRBJ1-1; D gene unclear. Germline loops: CDR1 MNHNS, CDR2 SASEGT. The CDR3 spans 12 residues. V was clipped by 8 bases and J by 4 bases, with 11 bases between them. The CDR3: CASHFGFTEAFF. Here the CDR3 DNA reads TGTGCCAGCCACTTCGGGTTCACTGAAGCTTTCTTT.

As for this clone: The same CDR3 is also encoded by other DNA sequences in this sample. This chain links TRBV5-1 with TRBJ2-2; 7 nucleotides agree with TRBD2. Germline V gene lookup returns CDR1 SGHRS and CDR2 YFSETQ. The CDR3 has 15 amino acids. Trimming removed 1 base from V and 8 bases from J; junction bases left unmatched: 8. The CDR3 DNA sequence: TGCGCCAGCAGCTTGTTGGCGGGAGCGGCTGGGGAGCTGTTTTTT. Translation: CASSLLAGAAGELFF. The variable domain in full, completed from reference TRBV5-1 and TRBJ2-2, reads KAGVTQTPRYLIKTRGQQVTLSCSPISGHRSVSWYQQTPGQGLQFLFEYFSETQRNKGNFPGRFSGRQFSNSRSEMNVSTLELGDSALYLCASSLLAGAAGELFFGEGSRLTVL.

Concerning this clone: Other DNA variants within this sample encode the same CDR3. The chain combines TRBV5-4 with TRBJ2-3, with D uncertain. The CDR3 is 15 residues long. Germline V gene sequence: CDR1 SGHNT, CDR2 YYREEE (reference sequence). With 0 bases removed from V and 0 bases from J, the gap between germline ends came to 8 bases. The CDR3 region has the DNA TGTGCCAGCAGCTTGGATAGAGGAAGCACAGATACGCAGTATTTT. Translated, it gives CASSLDRGSTDTQYF.

The rearrangement joins TRBV6-1 to TRBJ2-7, with TRBD1 identical over 8 bases. This CDR3 spans 13 amino acids. The J segment lost 5 bases and the V segment lost 4 bases, leaving 4 bases of the junction unmatched. Germline assignment: CDR1 MNHNS and CDR2 SASEGT. CDR3 DNA sequence: TGTGCCAGCAGTGGGACAGGGTGGGACGAGCAGTACTTC. Its protein product is CASSGTGWDEQYF.

The CDR3 region is CASSQNGAMNTEAFF. In DNA form, the CDR3 reads TGTGCCAGCAGTCAAAATGGGGCGATGAACACTGAAGCTTTCTTT. V gene TRBV11-2 combines with J gene TRBJ1-1, with TRBD1 as a possible D gene (5 bases). CDR1 is SGHAT, CDR2 FQNNGV, per germline. V gave up 6 bases and J gave up 0 bases, with 14 bases separating them. The CDR3 loop spans 15 amino acids.

This rearrangement joins TRBV5-6 to TRBJ1-2; D is uncertain. Trimming removed 2 bases from V and 8 bases from J, with 10 bases in between. The length of the CDR3 is 12 residues. Germline-derived CDR1 and CDR2 are SGHDT and YYEEEE. The CDR3 reads CASSFHGGGYTF. DNA of the CDR3: TGTGCCAGCAGCTTCCATGGAGGCGGCTACACCTTC.

As for this clone: Distinct nucleotide sequences in the sample also encode this CDR3. V gene TRBV5-1 combines with J gene TRBJ2-6; no clear D gene. The V gene lost 0 bases and the J gene lost 2 bases, with 6 bases spanning the gap. This CDR3 is built from 15 residues. Germline V gene data show CDR1 as SGHRS and CDR2 as YFSETQ. The CDR3 is CASSLVTAGANVLTF. The CDR3 DNA is TGCGCCAGCAGCTTGGTTACAGCTGGGGCCAACGTCCTGACTTTC.